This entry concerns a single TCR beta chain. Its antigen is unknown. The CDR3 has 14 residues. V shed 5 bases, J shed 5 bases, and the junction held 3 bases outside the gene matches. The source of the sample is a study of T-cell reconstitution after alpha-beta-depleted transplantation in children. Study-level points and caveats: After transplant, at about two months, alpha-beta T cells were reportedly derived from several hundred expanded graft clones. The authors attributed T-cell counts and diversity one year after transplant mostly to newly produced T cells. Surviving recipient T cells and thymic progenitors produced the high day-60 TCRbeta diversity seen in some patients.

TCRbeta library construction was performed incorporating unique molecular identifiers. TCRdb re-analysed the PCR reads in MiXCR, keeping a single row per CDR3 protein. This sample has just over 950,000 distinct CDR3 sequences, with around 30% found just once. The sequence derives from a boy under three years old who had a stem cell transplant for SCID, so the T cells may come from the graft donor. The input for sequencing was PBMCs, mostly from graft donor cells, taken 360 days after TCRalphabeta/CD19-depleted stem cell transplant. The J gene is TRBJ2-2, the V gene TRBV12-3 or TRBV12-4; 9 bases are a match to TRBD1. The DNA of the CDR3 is TGTGCCAGCAGTCGGACAGGGGTGACCGGGGAGCTGTTTTTT. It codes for CASSRTGVTGELFF.